This TCR beta chain is from a study of cytomegalovirus exposure and HLA in healthy donors. Overall study context: Earlier work reported 90 million to 120 million unique TCR beta sequences from 170 million or so T cells. General observations from the study: The classifier reportedly diagnosed cytomegalovirus status with high specificity and sensitivity.

CDR3 length: 15 residues. CDR1 and CDR2 (germline): KGHSH, LQKENI. V shed 1 base, J shed 5 bases, and the junction held 7 bases outside the gene matches. Comments on this clone: The antigen is not known.

PCR involved 60 Vbeta and 13 Jbeta primers. The data were produced by immunoSEQ multiplex PCR, yet TCRdb's version contains in-frame clones alone and is incomplete. The sample comprises 130,000 to 150,000 clones, approximately 80% of which are singletons, and about 5.6% rests with the top ten. The sequenced sample consisted of PBMCs. The clonotype originates from a man aged 25 to 40 in good health and CMV-seropositive. The rearrangement links TRBV18 to TRBJ2-5; 7 bases line up with TRBD2. CDR3 sequence: CASSPRGSPFETQYF. The DNA for the CDR3 is TGTGCCAGCTCACCACGCGGGAGCCCATTTGAGACCCAGTACTTC. Full variable domain (remainder filled in from reference TRBV18 and TRBJ2-5): NAGVMQNPRHLVRRRGQEARLRCSPMKGHSHVYWYRQLPEEGLKFMVYLQKENIIDESGMPKERFSAEFPKEGPSILRIQQVVRGDSAAYFCASSPRGSPFETQYFGPGTRLLVL.